This T cell receptor (beta chain) was captured by sequencing in a study of spatial heterogeneity in lung cancer. Overall study context: There were, on average, more than nine raw-read appearances for each unique TCR and UMI combination.

J was trimmed by 0 bases and V by 3 bases; bases with no gene match: 5. Germline lookup yields CDR1 SGHVS and CDR2 FNYEAQ. The CDR3 extends over 17 amino acids. A unique molecular identifier was attached to every TCR cDNA molecule. From the 5' RACE reads, TCRdb called clonotypes with MiXCR, one entry per CDR3 protein. The profile shows over 50,000 distinct CDR3 sequences, about 5.9% of them singletons. Time point of the sample: sample taken at primary tumor resection. The TCR sequence derives from a female donor with early-stage non-small cell lung cancer. The V gene is TRBV7-6, the J gene TRBJ1-4; TRBD1 aligns across 9 bases. Sequencing used PBMCs, obtained at surgery. The CDR3 DNA sequence: TGTGCCAGCAGCTTTGAGACAGGGGGGACAACTAATGAAAAACTGTTTTTT. Amino acid sequence: CASSFETGGTTNEKLFF.